Presented here are 9 T cell receptor beta chains from one specimen sequenced in a study of cytomegalovirus exposure and HLA in healthy donors. With 60 Vbeta and 13 Jbeta primers, the PCR was carried out. Clones were sequenced by immunoSEQ multiplex PCR, and TCRdb holds only the in-frame ones, with some missing. The repertoire has 140,000 to 150,000 clones, around three quarters of them found once; the top ten carry 2.5% to 3.5%. Sequencing was done on a sample of PBMCs. These receptors were taken from a man aged 40-49 years in good health and CMV-seropositive.

In this sample, this clone turned up a few times. V gene TRBV7-3 combines with J gene TRBJ2-1, with D possibly being TRBD2 (5 bases). This CDR3 contains 17 residues. Germline V gene data show CDR1 as SGHTA and CDR2 as FQGTGA. V shed 3 bases and J shed 0 bases, with 15 bases lying between them. The CDR3 loop reads CASSFKTGLGSYNEQFF. CDR3 in DNA: TGTGCCAGCAGCTTCAAAACGGGGTTAGGCTCCTACAATGAGCAGTTCTTC.

The rearrangement joins TRBV6-1 to TRBJ2-1; possible D gene TRBD2, 6 bases. The CDR3 totals 14 residues. Looked up from germline, CDR1 is MNHNS and CDR2 is SASEGT. The V end lost 6 bases, the J end lost 7 bases, and 16 bases lay between the germline ends. The CDR3 spells CASRDYLGVNEQFF. As DNA, the CDR3 is TGTGCCAGCAGGGACTACCTGGGGGTAAATGAGCAGTTCTTC.

The chain has TRBV14 and TRBJ2-6, with 7 bases aligning to TRBD1. The junction had 5 bases not matched to a gene; V was cut back by 2 bases and J by 4 bases. CDR3 length equals 16 residues. Germline-derived CDR1 and CDR2 are SGHDN and FVKESK. The DNA of the CDR3 is TGTGCCAGCAGCCAACACAGGGGCCGGGGGGCCAACGTCCTGACTTTC. Its translation: CASSQHRGRGANVLTF.

The chain has TRBV5-4 and TRBJ1-4; the D is unclear. V was pared by 0 bases and J by 3 bases, with 9 bases between. The CDR3 covers 15 residues. CDR1 and CDR2 from the germline V gene are SGHNT and YYREEE (reference sequence). CDR3 residues: CASSLDWEANEKLFF. The CDR3 DNA reads as TGTGCCAGCAGCTTGGATTGGGAGGCTAATGAAAAACTGTTTTTT.

The chain has TRBV7-9 and TRBJ2-1, with 8 bases fitting TRBD2. CDR3 length equals 15 residues. The germline CDR1 and CDR2 sequences are SEHNR and FQNEAQ (reference sequence). J lost 4 bases, V lost 2 bases, and 4 bases had no gene match. CDR3 coding DNA: TGTGCCAGCAGCTTACGGGAGGGAGCTTACAATGAGCAGTTCTTC. Protein sequence: CASSLREGAYNEQFF.

This chain joins TRBV5-1 and TRBJ1-2; 12 bases align to TRBD1. CDR1 is SGHRS and CDR2 is YFSETQ in the germline V gene. The ends lost 4 bases at V and 4 bases at J; junction bases unmatched: 14. This CDR3 is 18 amino acids long. CDR3 nucleotides: TGCGCCAGCAGCAGATTACCGGGACAGGGGGCACGGATCTATGGCTACACCTTC. Translated: CASSRLPGQGARIYGYTF.

With regard to this clone: The junction shows a germline mismatch at one end, possibly a read error. This chain joins TRBV4-2 and TRBJ2-1; 13 bases agree with TRBD2. This CDR3 has 14 amino acids. The germline V gene encodes CDR1 LGHNA and CDR2 YNFKEQ. CDR3 loop: CASSQDATSGRYLF. The DNA of the CDR3 is TGTGCCAGCAGCCAAGACGCGACTAGCGGGAGGTACCTCTTC.

Only a few counts were recorded for this clone. The V gene is TRBV7-3, the J gene TRBJ2-1; 12 bases are a match to TRBD2. The CDR3 totals 16 residues. V trimming: 0 bases; J trimming: 5 bases; junction bases outside the gene matches: 2. The germline CDR1 and CDR2 sequences are SGHTA and FQGTGA. CDR3 in amino acids: CASSLTGLAGNNEQFF. CDR3 nucleotides: TGTGCCAGCAGCTTAACGGGACTAGCGGGTAACAATGAGCAGTTCTTC.

This chain uses TRBV6-5 with TRBJ1-5; TRBD1 agrees at 9 bases. V was clipped by 8 bases and J by 4 bases; unmatched bases: 9. Germline V gene lookup returns CDR1 MNHEY and CDR2 SVGAGI. The CDR3 totals 15 residues. The CDR3 sequence: CASGFGTGQNQPQHF. CDR3 bases: TGTGCCAGCGGTTTCGGGACAGGGCAAAATCAGCCCCAGCATTTT.